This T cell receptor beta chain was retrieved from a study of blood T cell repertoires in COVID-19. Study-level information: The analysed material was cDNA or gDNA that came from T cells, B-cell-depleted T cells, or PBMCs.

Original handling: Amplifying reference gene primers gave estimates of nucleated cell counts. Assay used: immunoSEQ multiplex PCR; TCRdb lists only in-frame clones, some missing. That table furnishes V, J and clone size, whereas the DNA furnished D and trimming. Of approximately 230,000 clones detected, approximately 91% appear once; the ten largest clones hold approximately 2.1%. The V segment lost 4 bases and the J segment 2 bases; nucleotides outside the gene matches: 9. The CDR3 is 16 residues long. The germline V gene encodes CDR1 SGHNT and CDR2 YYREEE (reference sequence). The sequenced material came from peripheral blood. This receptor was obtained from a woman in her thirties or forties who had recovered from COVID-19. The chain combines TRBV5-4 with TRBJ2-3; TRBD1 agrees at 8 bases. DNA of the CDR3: TGTGCCAGCAGCCCGTGGACAGGGAGCCCCACAGATACGCAGTATTTT. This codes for CASSPWTGSPTDTQYF. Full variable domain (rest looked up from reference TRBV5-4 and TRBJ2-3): ETGVTQSPTHLIKTRGQQVTLRCSSQSGHNTVSWYQQALGQGPQFIFQYYREEENGRGNFPPRFSGLQFPNYSSELNVNALELDDSALYLCASSPWTGSPTDTQYFGPGTRLTVL.